Presented here are 8 T cell receptor beta chains from one specimen sequenced in a study of blood T cell repertoires in COVID-19. TCRdb's table, derived via immunoSEQ multiplex PCR, lists solely in-frame clones and lacks some. The sample records roughly 200,000 clones, roughly 90% being singletons. Sequenced: peripheral blood. The receptors derive from a woman in her thirties or forties who had recovered from COVID-19.

The rearrangement joins TRBV30 to TRBJ2-1, with 15 nucleotides matching TRBD2. With V trimmed by 1 base and J by 12 bases, 13 bases remained unmatched. The CDR3 totals 17 residues. Germline V CDR1 and CDR2: GTSNPN, SVGIG (reference sequence). CDR3 in DNA: TGTGCCTGGAGTGGCGTCAGGACTAGCGGGAGGGAGGGGGTGCAGTTCTTC. Translated, it gives CAWSGVRTSGREGVQFF.

The J gene is TRBJ2-1, the V gene TRBV19; TRBD2 matches at 9 bases. The V gene's germline CDR1 is LNHDA and CDR2 SQIVND (reference sequence). Trimming at V came to 5 bases and at J to 7 bases, leaving 18 bases not matched to a gene. This CDR3 has 18 residues. CDR3 in amino acids: CASSVTARLAATKNEQFF. Here the CDR3 DNA reads TGTGCCAGTAGTGTAACCGCCCGACTAGCGGCAACAAAGAATGAGCAGTTCTTC.

V usage is TRBV4-3 and J usage is TRBJ2-3; TRBD2 might be the D (5 bases). In germline, CDR1 is LGHNA, CDR2 YSLEER. V lost 0 bases and J 5 bases, leaving 12 bases between the germline ends. This CDR3 contains 15 residues. The CDR3 loop is CASSQDSGVGDTQYF. CDR3 bases: TGCGCCAGCAGCCAAGATTCCGGGGTAGGAGATACGCAGTATTTT.

This chain uses TRBV7-2 with TRBJ1-4; D is unresolved. The germline gives CDR1 SGHTA, CDR2 FQGNSA. Trimming removed 1 base from V and 6 bases from J, with 9 bases in between. The CDR3 length is 14 residues. CDR3 nucleotide sequence: TGTGCCAGCAGCTTAGTTTGGAGAGATGAAAAACTGTTTTTT. It translates to CASSLVWRDEKLFF.

The rearrangement uses TRBV25-1 and TRBJ1-5; 7 bases agree with TRBD1. The CDR3 is 14 residues long. The germline V gene encodes CDR1 MGHDK and CDR2 SYGVNS. V trimming: 5 bases; J trimming: 4 bases; junction bases outside the gene matches: 5. For the CDR3, the DNA is TGTGCCAGCAGTCAGACAGGGAGGAATCAGCCCCAGCATTTT. Its protein product is CASSQTGRNQPQHF.

The V call is TRBV11-2, the J call TRBJ1-1; TRBD1 matches 7 bases. Germline V CDR1 and CDR2: SGHAT, FQNNGV. The trim removed 4 bases at V and 3 bases at J, leaving 14 bases unmatched. The CDR3 consists of 17 residues. CDR3 sequence reads: CASSSRRQGLADTEAFF. CDR3 in DNA: TGTGCCAGCAGCTCGCGTCGACAGGGTTTGGCGGACACTGAAGCTTTCTTT.

This sequence joins TRBV6-2 or TRBV6-3 and TRBJ1-6, with TRBD1 matching over 7 bases. This CDR3 is built from 17 residues. Germline trimming cut 0 bases from V and 5 bases from J; bases unmatched to any gene: 7. CDR1 is MNHEY, CDR2 SVGEGT, per germline. CDR3 bases: TGTGCCAGCAGTTACTCCCCCGGGACAGAAGATAATTCACCCCTCCACTTT. Its translation: CASSYSPGTEDNSPLHF.

The V and J genes are TRBV6-2 or TRBV6-3 and TRBJ2-1, with TRBD2 matching over 10 bases. Germline loops: CDR1 MNHEY, CDR2 SVGEGT. Trimming cost V 4 bases and J 1 base; bases outside gene matches: 4. The CDR3 is 16 residues long. This CDR3 reads CASSFPSGGSYNEQFF. The CDR3 DNA reads as TGTGCCAGCAGTTTCCCTAGCGGGGGATCCTACAATGAGCAGTTCTTC.